A selection of T cell receptor beta chains follows, all from one sample in a study of molecular identifiers for immune sequencing clone quantification. TCRdb itself ran the PCR reads through MiXCR, one entry per CDR3 protein. This sample carries about half a million distinct CDR3 sequences, around 23% of them seen once, and the ten largest clones take approximately 0.76%. The sequencing input was naive CD8+ T cells from blood, with Jurkat cell RNA spiked in. These receptor sequences come from a human donor in good health. Some libraries in this study had Jurkat cell RNA spiked in. CDR3s include the opening cysteine and the closing phenylalanine or tryptophan. Each record gives: V gene, D gene, J gene, clone size, CDR3 protein, CDR3 DNA. A D gene is named only where the DNA matches it firmly. Clone size is shown for a subset of rows, as once, few, many or a class of expanded clone.

TRBV7-6	.	TRBJ2-2	.	CASSLTYAGRDTGELFF	TGTGCCAGCAGCCTAACCTACGCGGGAAGAGACACCGGGGAGCTGTTTTTT
TRBV28	TRBD2	TRBJ2-3	.	CASSLRPSGSGADTQYF	TGTGCCAGCAGTTTAAGGCCTAGCGGGAGCGGCGCAGATACGCAGTATTTT
TRBV12-3/TRBV12-4	TRBD2	TRBJ2-5	.	CASNPGTSGGAPSF	TGTGCCAGCAACCCAGGGACTAGCGGGGGGGCCCCTTCTTTC
TRBV6-5	TRBD1	TRBJ2-7	many	CASSSGTGRNEQYF	TGTGCCAGCAGCTCCGGGACAGGGAGAAACGAGCAGTACTTC
TRBV24-1	TRBD2	TRBJ2-1	.	CATSIASGIEQFF	TGTGCCACCAGTATTGCTAGCGGAATTGAGCAGTTCTTC
TRBV7-8	.	TRBJ2-7	few	CASSPPGEGYEQYF	TGTGCCAGCAGCCCTCCCGGCGAAGGCTACGAGCAGTACTTC
TRBV20-1	.	TRBJ2-7	many	CSARANLGSLYEQYF	TGCAGTGCTAGAGCCAATCTTGGAAGCCTCTACGAGCAGTACTTC
TRBV3-1	TRBD1	TRBJ1-1	many	CASSPGGFTEAFF	TGTGCCAGCAGCCCAGGGGGCTTCACTGAAGCTTTCTTT
TRBV15	.	TRBJ2-1	many	CATSRTRGLKYNEQFF	TGTGCCACCAGCAGAACGCGGGGGCTTAAGTACAATGAGCAGTTCTTC
TRBV7-2	.	TRBJ2-3	many	CASSLGGFEADTQYF	TGTGCCAGCAGCTTAGGGGGTTTTGAGGCAGATACGCAGTATTTT
TRBV6-5	.	TRBJ2-7	many	CASSLDISYEQYF	TGTGCCAGCAGTTTGGACATCTCCTACGAGCAGTACTTC
TRBV5-6	TRBD1	TRBJ1-1	many	CASSLAGQVGAMNTEAFF	TGTGCCAGCAGCTTGGCGGGACAGGTAGGGGCAATGAACACTGAAGCTTTCTTT
TRBV12-3/TRBV12-4	.	TRBJ2-4	few	CASSLGSNKNIQYF	TGTGCCAGCAGTTTAGGCAGTAACAAAAACATTCAGTACTTC
TRBV12-3/TRBV12-4	.	TRBJ1-2	.	CAGSSAPGGGIYGYTF	TGTGCCGGCAGTTCAGCCCCGGGGGGCGGTATCTATGGCTACACCTTC
TRBV5-5	.	TRBJ2-7	many	CASSLPGTDYEQYF	TGTGCCAGCAGTTTGCCCGGGACTGACTACGAGCAGTACTTC
TRBV9	.	TRBJ2-1	few	CASSPLGGADEQFF	TGTGCCAGCAGCCCACTCGGTGGGGCTGATGAGCAGTTCTTC
TRBV7-9	.	TRBJ2-7	many	CASSLPLGSEQYF	TGTGCCAGCAGCTTGCCCCTGGGGTCCGAGCAGTACTTC
TRBV9	TRBD1	TRBJ2-5	few	CASSAPPQGAGETQYF	TGTGCCAGCAGCGCACCGCCACAGGGGGCTGGAGAGACCCAGTACTTC
TRBV7-6	.	TRBJ2-7	many	CASSPYPDSSSYEQYF	TGTGCCAGCAGCCCGTATCCGGACAGTTCCTCCTACGAGCAGTACTTC
TRBV20-1	TRBD1	TRBJ1-1	.	CSAIRTGLVTEAFF	TGCAGTGCCATTCGGACAGGGTTGGTTACTGAAGCTTTCTTT
TRBV20-1	TRBD1	TRBJ1-2	few	CSARDPGQGDYGYTF	TGCAGTGCTAGAGATCCCGGACAGGGTGACTATGGCTACACCTTC
TRBV5-4	.	TRBJ2-5	few	CASSLLMGLGETQYF	TGTGCCAGCAGCTTGCTTATGGGGCTCGGGGAGACCCAGTACTTC
TRBV6-5	.	TRBJ2-6	many	CASSYSRSGANVLTF	TGTGCCAGCAGTTACTCCCGCTCTGGGGCCAACGTCCTGACTTTC
TRBV7-6	.	TRBJ2-3	many	CASSLELTSTDTQYF	TGTGCCAGCAGCTTAGAATTAACTAGCACAGATACGCAGTATTTT
TRBV27	.	TRBJ2-7	.	CASSPGHPSSYEQYF	TGTGCCAGCAGCCCGGGACACCCAAGCTCCTACGAGCAGTACTTC
TRBV2	TRBD1	TRBJ2-3	.	CASSVETGGNSGTDTQYF	TGTGCCAGCAGTGTTGAGACAGGGGGTAATAGCGGCACAGATACGCAGTATTTT
TRBV7-2	.	TRBJ2-3	many	CASSPTLLQGDTQYF	TGTGCCAGCAGCCCAACTTTGCTACAGGGCGATACGCAGTATTTT
TRBV5-6	.	TRBJ2-2	few	CASSFQSDTGELFF	TGTGCCAGCAGCTTTCAGAGCGACACCGGGGAGCTGTTTTTT
TRBV6-5	.	TRBJ1-3	many	CASTTTVGLAGNTIYF	TGTGCCAGCACCACTACAGTTGGGCTAGCTGGAAACACCATATATTTT
TRBV14	TRBD1	TRBJ2-7	.	CASSQRDGTGYHKQYF	TGTGCCAGCAGCCAGAGGGACGGGACAGGGTACCACAAGCAGTACTTC
TRBV6-5	.	TRBJ2-1	few	CASSFRDDAYNEQFF	TGTGCCAGCAGTTTCCGGGACGACGCCTACAATGAGCAGTTCTTC
TRBV12-3/TRBV12-4	TRBD2	TRBJ2-5	.	CASSLGLAGVRRNF	TGTGCCAGCAGTCTAGGACTAGCGGGGGTACGTAGGAACTTC
TRBV7-8	.	TRBJ2-3	many	CASSLEVLGTDTQYF	TGTGCCAGCAGCTTAGAAGTCCTCGGCACAGATACGCAGTATTTT
TRBV6-1	.	TRBJ2-3	.	CASSEGEGPLGTDTQYF	TGTGCCAGCAGTGAAGGCGAGGGACCCCTGGGCACAGATACGCAGTATTTT
TRBV11-2	.	TRBJ2-5	few	CASTPHGYQETQYF	TGTGCCAGCACCCCACACGGCTACCAAGAGACCCAGTACTTC
TRBV9	.	TRBJ2-2	few	CASSDWTDTGELFF	TGTGCCAGCAGCGATTGGACAGACACCGGGGAGCTGTTTTTT
TRBV7-7	.	TRBJ2-7	.	CASSFSAGSYEQYF	TGTGCTAGCAGCTTTAGCGCAGGGTCCTACGAGCAGTACTTC
TRBV6-2/TRBV6-3	TRBD2	TRBJ2-7	.	CASSSSLTSGYEQYF	TGTGCCAGCAGTTCCTCCTTGACTAGCGGCTACGAGCAGTACTTC
TRBV4-1	.	TRBJ2-7	.	CASSQELSYVQYF	TGCGCCAGCAGCCAAGAGTTGAGCTACGTGCAGTACTTC
TRBV6-2/TRBV6-3	.	TRBJ2-2	few	CASSSYPGAGELFF	TGTGCCAGCAGTTCCTACCCCGGGGCCGGGGAGCTGTTTTTT
TRBV25-1	.	TRBJ2-7	few	CASKGRAGSNPSYEQYF	TGTGCCAGCAAGGGACGGGCGGGGAGCAATCCCTCCTACGAGCAGTACTTC
TRBV13	.	TRBJ1-3	few	CASWRGVDSGNTIYF	TGTGCCAGCTGGAGGGGGGTCGACTCTGGAAACACCATATATTTT
TRBV6-2/TRBV6-3	.	TRBJ2-3	.	CASSRLKLTDTRYF	TGTGCCAGCAGCCGACTAAAGCTCACAGATACGCGGTATTTT